In its sample, the clone carrying this TCR beta chain was seen many times. Its antigen is unidentified. Employing constant-segment primers, 5'RACE generated TCR alpha and TCR beta cDNA libraries bearing sample barcodes and UMIs. TCRdb itself ran the 5' RACE reads through MiXCR, one entry per CDR3 protein. In the table there are roughly 47,000 distinct CDR3 sequences, about 7.3% of which are singletons. This CDR3 contains 15 residues. Germline trimming cut 6 bases from V and 7 bases from J; bases unmatched to any gene: 10. The V gene's germline CDR1 is SGHTA and CDR2 FQGNSA. The sample comes from a study of T-cell memory formation after mild COVID-19. The study, taken as a whole, reports: Clones which contracted sat mainly in CM and EM if CD4+, and in EMRA if CD8+. That cross-reactive memory joined was suggested by some responding clones appearing in pre-infection memory. CD4/CD8 balance held among clones contracting day 15 to 85, and later expanders leaned CD4+.

The rearrangement joins TRBV7-2 to TRBJ2-1; 9 bases are a match to TRBD2. This TCR derives from a man in his late teens or twenties who had mild COVID-19 (a few samples of this study predate the infection). Cell type and time point are not known. Sequenced: PBMCs or a T cell subset sorted from them (not recorded which). The CDR3 nucleotides are TGTGCCAGCAGACCAAGAGCGGGGGGATGGAATGAGCAGTTCTTC. Amino acid sequence: CASRPRAGGWNEQFF.